The following is a T cell receptor beta chain sequence with its context. This sample stems from a study of blood T cell repertoires in COVID-19. Whole-study context: Sources were T cells, B-cell-depleted T cells, or PBMCs; the material itself was cDNA or gDNA.

Ages ranged from about 18 to 89 years, with residence in about two dozen US areas. Cohort 3 donors were reported recovered after two negative PCRs, clearance, or symptom resolution. Trimming stripped 5 bases from V and 0 bases from J, with 10 bases between. This CDR3 is 14 amino acids long. The germline gives CDR1 MNHEY, CDR2 SVGAGI. As processed by the authors: The assay estimated nucleated cells by amplifying reference gene primers. Measured with immunoSEQ multiplex PCR; TCRdb has only the in-frame clones, and not every one. The D gene and trimming were derived from the DNA, and the V and J assignments and clone size from that table. The profile covers some 300,000 clones, with around 90% appearing a single time and about 1.7% taken by the ten largest.

The rearrangement links TRBV6-5 to TRBJ1-1; D unclear. The receptor was derived from a woman aged 40 to 50 who had recovered from COVID-19. Sequenced input: PBMCs or T cells enriched from blood (not recorded which). CDR3 protein: CASSPRPMNTEAFF. CDR3 DNA sequence: TGTGCCAGCAGTCCTAGGCCCATGAACACTGAAGCTTTCTTT.